This TCR beta chain was sequenced during a study of neoadjuvant nivolumab and ipilimumab in lung cancer. TCRdb's table, derived via immunoSEQ multiplex PCR, lists solely in-frame clones and lacks some. The data show roughly 6,900 clones, under 90% seen once. Germline V gives CDR1 SGHDN, CDR2 FVKESK. The V segment lost 0 bases and the J segment 9 bases; nucleotides outside the gene matches: 5. This CDR3 is built from 17 residues. The receptor's source is an adult with non-small cell lung cancer. Some clones in this sample may be carry-over from other donors' samples. This chain links TRBV14 with TRBJ2-1; 16 nucleotides agree with TRBD2. The input for sequencing was tumor tissue, taken after neoadjuvant nivolumab, alone or with ipilimumab, at or shortly before surgery. CDR3 residues: CASSQDGTSGRGVEQFF. As DNA, the CDR3 is TGTGCCAGCAGCCAAGATGGGACTAGCGGGAGGGGCGTTGAGCAGTTCTTC.